This record looks at one T cell receptor beta chain sequence and its context. What it recognizes is unknown. The data belong to a study of T cells in Graves' hyperthyroidism and ophthalmopathy. Study conclusions and caveats: Blood also contained most expanded thyroid clonotypes above 0.001. Ophthalmopathy got predicted by the model a median approximately 6 months before its onset.

TCR beta CDR3 sequences were amplified from RNA transcripts. Carried out on the TCR CDR3, a first-round RT-PCR used the HTBI primer set. TCRdb re-analysed the multiplex PCR reads in MiXCR, keeping a single row per CDR3 protein. The sample has about 350,000 distinct CDR3 sequences; about 15% are singletons. Trimming shortened V by 3 bases and J by 8 bases, and 10 bases separated the two germline ends. The germline V gene encodes CDR1 GTSNPN and CDR2 SVGIG (reference sequence). This CDR3 contains 11 residues. Stable Graves' hyperthyroidism meant no ophthalmopathy progression within 18 months. The receptor was isolated from a woman under 40 with Graves' hyperthyroidism. Sequencing was done on a sample of blood. V usage is TRBV30 and J usage is TRBJ1-2; TRBD1 might be the D (6 bases). This CDR3 reads CAWSVDRGYTF. CDR3 DNA: TGTGCCTGGAGCGTAGACAGGGGCTACACCTTC.